Listed below are T cell receptor beta chains from one sample, sequenced in a study of shared clonotypes between healthy human individuals. TCRdb's table, derived via immunoSEQ multiplex PCR, lists solely in-frame clones and lacks some. This repertoire shows around 1.6 million clones, approximately 98% found once; its top ten account for roughly 0.45%. Input material: naive CD4+ T cells sorted from blood. The receptors stem from a man aged 25 to 40 in good health. Each CDR3 is given with its conserved first and last residue. A D gene is named only where the DNA matches it firmly. Clone size appears in some rows only: once, few, many, or a class for an expanded clone.

J: TRBJ1-2
V: TRBV30
size: -
D: -
DNA: TGTGCCTGTCCTTGGGCAGGCTATGGCTACACCTTC
CDR3: CACPWAGYGYTF

J: TRBJ2-7
V: TRBV5-4
size: -
D: TRBD1
DNA: TGTGCCAGCAGCTCCCGGACAGGGACCTACGAGCAGTACTTC
CDR3: CASSSRTGTYEQYF

J: TRBJ1-1
V: TRBV2
size: -
D: -
DNA: TGTGCCAGCAGTGAAGCAAGGGGTTTTACTGAAGCTTTCTTT
CDR3: CASSEARGFTEAFF

J: TRBJ1-5
V: TRBV15
size: once
D: TRBD1
DNA: TGTGCCACCAGCAAACAGGGGTCTCATCAGCCCCAGCATTTT
CDR3: CATSKQGSHQPQHF

J: TRBJ2-1
V: TRBV5-5
size: -
D: TRBD2
DNA: TGTGCCAGCAGCTTTCCTAGCGGGACCGACAATGAGCAGTTCTTC
CDR3: CASSFPSGTDNEQFF

J: TRBJ2-5
V: TRBV29-1
size: -
D: TRBD1
DNA: TGCAGCGTTGCGACAGGGGTGGAGACCCAGTACTTC
CDR3: CSVATGVETQYF

J: TRBJ2-3
V: TRBV7-9
size: -
D: TRBD2
DNA: TGTGCCAGCGCCTTTGGGACTAGTGGCACAGATACGCAGTATTTT
CDR3: CASAFGTSGTDTQYF

J: TRBJ2-3
V: TRBV9
size: -
D: TRBD2
DNA: TGTGCCAGCAGCATCACTAGCGGTAGCACAGATACGCAGTATTTT
CDR3: CASSITSGSTDTQYF

J: TRBJ1-1
V: TRBV6-5
size: -
D: TRBD1
DNA: TGTGCCAGCAGCAGGACAGGGATGAACACTGAAGCTTTCTTT
CDR3: CASSRTGMNTEAFF

J: TRBJ2-3
V: TRBV4-1
size: -
D: TRBD2
DNA: TGCGCCAGCAGCCAAGACCCCCCCCTAGCCCATAGCGGGAGGGGGGCAGATACGCAGTATTTT
CDR3: CASSQDPPLAHSGRGADTQYF

J: TRBJ1-2
V: TRBV18
size: -
D: -
DNA: TGTGCCAGCTCACCACAGGGGGACCCGTACTATGGCTACACCTTC
CDR3: CASSPQGDPYYGYTF

J: TRBJ2-5
V: TRBV19
size: -
D: TRBD1
DNA: TGTGCCAGTAGTATAGCAGGGGGCCGGGAGACCCAGTACTTC
CDR3: CASSIAGGRETQYF

J: TRBJ1-1
V: TRBV5-4
size: -
D: TRBD1
DNA: TGTGCCAGCAGCGGGGGCGGGACAGGGAACACTGAAGCTTTCTTT
CDR3: CASSGGGTGNTEAFF

J: TRBJ2-7
V: TRBV4-1
size: -
D: TRBD2
DNA: TGCGCCAGCAGCCAAGATTCCTCAACTAGCGTTGTATCGAACGAGCAGTACTTC
CDR3: CASSQDSSTSVVSNEQYF

J: TRBJ2-7
V: TRBV27
size: -
D: -
DNA: TGTGCCAGCAGTTTATCTTTAGGGACATACGAGCAGTACTTC
CDR3: CASSLSLGTYEQYF

J: TRBJ1-5
V: TRBV7-8
size: once
D: -
DNA: TGTGCCAGCAGCCCGGGGGTCAATCAGCCCCAGCATTTT
CDR3: CASSPGVNQPQHF

J: TRBJ1-4
V: TRBV4-1
size: -
D: -
DNA: TGCGCCAGCAGCCAAGATAGCGCAGGGCTTAATGAAAAACTGTTTTTT
CDR3: CASSQDSAGLNEKLFF

J: TRBJ2-5
V: TRBV5-4
size: -
D: TRBD1
DNA: TGTGCCAGCAGCCTAGGGGGCGAGGAGACCCAGTACTTC
CDR3: CASSLGGEETQYF

J: TRBJ2-1
V: TRBV2
size: -
D: -
DNA: TGTGCCAGCAGTGATAGGGGCAATGAGCAGTTCTTC
CDR3: CASSDRGNEQFF

J: TRBJ2-2
V: TRBV10-3
size: once
D: -
DNA: TGTGCCATCAGTGAGGAAAGGAACACCGGGGAGCTGTTTTTT
CDR3: CAISEERNTGELFF

J: TRBJ1-2
V: TRBV6-5
size: -
D: -
DNA: TGTGCCAGCAGTTACCTACCCGACTATGGCTACACCTTC
CDR3: CASSYLPDYGYTF

J: TRBJ2-1
V: TRBV6-5
size: -
D: -
DNA: TGTGCCAGCAGTGAGAGCAGATACAATGAGCAGTTCTTC
CDR3: CASSESRYNEQFF

J: TRBJ2-7
V: TRBV18
size: -
D: TRBD1
DNA: TGTGCCAGCTCACCCGGGACAGGTTCCTACGAGCAGTACTTC
CDR3: CASSPGTGSYEQYF

J: TRBJ2-7
V: TRBV2
size: -
D: TRBD2
DNA: TGTGCCAGCTCCTATGGACTAGCGGTACCTGGGGAGCAGTACTTC
CDR3: CASSYGLAVPGEQYF

J: TRBJ1-2
V: TRBV10-3
size: -
D: -
DNA: TGTGCCACGCTACAAGCACAACTCTATGGCTACACCTTC
CDR3: CATLQAQLYGYTF

J: TRBJ2-2
V: TRBV7-8
size: -
D: TRBD2
DNA: TGTGCCAGCAGCTACACTAGCGGGAGGGCCGGGGAGCTGTTTTTT
CDR3: CASSYTSGRAGELFF

J: TRBJ1-4
V: TRBV11-2
size: -
D: -
DNA: TGTGCCAGCAGACTCGGGGTAGGGGATGAAAAACTGTTTTTT
CDR3: CASRLGVGDEKLFF

J: TRBJ2-5
V: TRBV18
size: -
D: -
DNA: TGTGCCAGCTCACCGAGAGGGATCGAGACCCAGTACTTC
CDR3: CASSPRGIETQYF

J: TRBJ2-1
V: TRBV9
size: -
D: -
DNA: TGTGCCAGCAGCGTAGTTCAGAACAATGAGCAGTTCTTC
CDR3: CASSVVQNNEQFF

J: TRBJ2-5
V: TRBV5-1
size: -
D: -
DNA: TGCGCCAGCAGCACGGGGAACCAAGAGACCCAGTACTTC
CDR3: CASSTGNQETQYF

J: TRBJ2-1
V: TRBV2
size: -
D: -
DNA: TGTGCCAGCATGGCCCCGGTCACTCAAAGACCATACAATGAGCAGTTCTTC
CDR3: CASMAPVTQRPYNEQFF

J: TRBJ1-5
V: TRBV28
size: once
D: -
DNA: TGTGCCAGCAGTTTAGCAGGGCTCCGTAGCAATCAGCCCCAGCATTTT
CDR3: CASSLAGLRSNQPQHF

J: TRBJ1-5
V: TRBV7-2
size: -
D: -
DNA: TGTGCCAGCAGCTTAGACCCAGGGAGGCGGCAGCCCCAGCATTTT
CDR3: CASSLDPGRRQPQHF

J: TRBJ2-5
V: TRBV5-1
size: -
D: -
DNA: TGCGCCAGCAGTTCCTCGGGGCCAATGGGAGAGACCCAGTACTTC
CDR3: CASSSSGPMGETQYF

J: TRBJ1-1
V: TRBV11-3
size: -
D: TRBD1
DNA: TGTGCCAGCAGCCCACGGACAGGGGAAGCTTTCTTT
CDR3: CASSPRTGEAFF

J: TRBJ2-7
V: TRBV10-2
size: -
D: TRBD2
DNA: TGCGCCAGCAGAGAGACTAGCGGGGGACTAAGGGGGGAGCAGTACTTC
CDR3: CASRETSGGLRGEQYF

J: TRBJ2-3
V: TRBV7-9
size: -
D: -
DNA: TGTGCCAGCAGCTTAGCTGGAAGCACAGATACGCAGTATTTT
CDR3: CASSLAGSTDTQYF

J: TRBJ2-7
V: TRBV27
size: -
D: -
DNA: TGTGCCAGCAGCCCCCGGGGTGGCTACGAGCAGTACTTC
CDR3: CASSPRGGYEQYF

J: TRBJ2-1
V: TRBV5-5
size: -
D: TRBD1
DNA: TGTGCCAGCAGCCCCTCGAGGACAGGGGTCTACAATGAGCAGTTCTTC
CDR3: CASSPSRTGVYNEQFF

J: TRBJ2-3
V: TRBV28
size: -
D: -
DNA: TGTGCCAGCAGTTTCAGGAGGCCAACCTCAGATACGCAGTATTTT
CDR3: CASSFRRPTSDTQYF

J: TRBJ2-3
V: TRBV28
size: -
D: TRBD2
DNA: TGTGCCACATTAGCGGGATCGATCGGGGGTACGCAGTATTTT
CDR3: CATLAGSIGGTQYF

J: TRBJ2-1
V: TRBV29-1
size: -
D: TRBD1
DNA: TGCAGCGTCCGGGGGACGGAGACAGGGGGCGATGAGCAGTTCTTC
CDR3: CSVRGTETGGDEQFF

J: TRBJ2-3
V: TRBV18
size: -
D: -
DNA: TGTGCCAGCTCACCCCAGGGCACAGATACGCAGTATTTT
CDR3: CASSPQGTDTQYF

J: TRBJ2-7
V: TRBV11-2
size: -
D: -
DNA: TGTGCCAGCAGCTCCTGGGCGGGACAGAACTACGAGCAGTACTTC
CDR3: CASSSWAGQNYEQYF

J: TRBJ2-7
V: TRBV11-1
size: once
D: -
DNA: TGTGCCAGCAGCTTAGAGATGGGGGGACAGCGAACCTACGAGCAGTACTTC
CDR3: CASSLEMGGQRTYEQYF

J: TRBJ2-2
V: TRBV27
size: -
D: -
DNA: TGTGCCAGCTTTAGAAGGGGCGGGGAGCTGTTTTTT
CDR3: CASFRRGGELFF

J: TRBJ2-1
V: TRBV4-3
size: -
D: -
DNA: TGCGCCAGCAGCCAAGTAGGTAGCAACAATGAGCAGTTCTTC
CDR3: CASSQVGSNNEQFF

J: TRBJ2-1
V: TRBV10-3
size: -
D: -
DNA: TGTGCCATCAGTGACGATATACGCGAGCAGTTCTTC
CDR3: CAISDDIREQFF

J: TRBJ1-4
V: TRBV5-6
size: -
D: -
DNA: TGTGCCAGCAGCTTCCTGGGGGAAAGGGCAACTAATGAAAAACTGTTTTTT
CDR3: CASSFLGERATNEKLFF

J: TRBJ2-7
V: TRBV9
size: -
D: TRBD2
DNA: TGTGCCAGCAGCGTAGGGCTAGCGGGAGGCGTGTACGAGCAGTACTTC
CDR3: CASSVGLAGGVYEQYF

J: TRBJ2-7
V: TRBV11-2
size: -
D: TRBD2
DNA: TGTGCCAGCAGTCCCCGCGGCGGGAGTTGGCGTGGCTCCTACGAGCAGTACTTC
CDR3: CASSPRGGSWRGSYEQYF

J: TRBJ2-5
V: TRBV11-3
size: -
D: TRBD1
DNA: TGTGCCAGCAGCGAGACAGGGGAGCGGCAAGAGACCCAGTACTTC
CDR3: CASSETGERQETQYF

J: TRBJ2-5
V: TRBV7-2
size: -
D: -
DNA: TGTGCCAGCAGCTCCCCGAGAAGAGGGGAGACCCAGTACTTC
CDR3: CASSSPRRGETQYF